This record covers a single T cell receptor beta chain. Its antigen is undetermined. The data derive from a study of T cell repertoires and HLA-DP antigens. Measured with immunoSEQ multiplex PCR; TCRdb has only the in-frame clones, and not every one. The table shows approximately 89,000 clones, with roughly 86% occurring only once. Trimming pared 5 bases from V and 1 base from J, leaving 6 bases between. Germline V CDR1 and CDR2: SEHNR, FQNEAQ (reference sequence). CDR3 length: 14 amino acids. Overall study results and limits: No separate analysis of naive versus memory CD4+ cells was done. Pre-culture clonality, approximately 0.036, was far below sorted CD137+ clonality of 0.35 to 0.45.

The sequenced material came from CD4+ T cells from PBMCs. The source of this sequence is a man between 45 and 60 years old in good health and CMV-seronegative. The chain is built from TRBV7-9 and TRBJ2-6; D gene ambiguous. CDR3 sequence: CASSQTSGANVLTF. As DNA, the CDR3 is TGTGCCAGCAGCCAAACATCTGGGGCCAACGTCCTGACTTTC.